This T cell receptor (beta chain) was observed in a study of T cells in Graves' hyperthyroidism and ophthalmopathy (dated by TCRdb to the late 2010s). With regard to the full study: Peripheral blood samples were taken at the time of initial diagnosis, prior to any treatment. To identify distinguishing TCR V-J signatures, a discovery cohort of about 100 patients was used, comprising fewer than 45 with Graves' ophthalmopathy and 57 with stable Graves' hyperthyroidism. Prospective prediction of ophthalmopathy was tested in an independent validation cohort consisting of about 20 hyperthyroidism patients and 15 to 17 patients who later progressed to ophthalmopathy. The roughly 100 discovery patients were randomly divided into training and test sets at a 7:3 ratio. The study also compared thyroid tissue and blood T-cell repertoires from roughly six Graves' hyperthyroidism patients. After sampling, hyperthyroidism patients received methimazole starting at 30 mg daily, and ophthalmopathy patients received high-dose intravenous methylprednisolone. The paper reports TCR Vbeta CDR3 sequencing of 140 or so peripheral blood samples: around 45 ophthalmopathy, 75 to 80 hyperthyroidism and approximately 17 progressor patients.

Broad study findings and their caveats: Ophthalmopathy was separated from stable hyperthyroidism by a 13 V-J signature model, with 85% to 90% sensitivity and approximately 84% specificity obtained in cross-validation and 80%/75% obtained in testing. Most expanded thyroid clonotypes (frequency above 0.001) were also detected in blood, a finding suggesting that blood repertoires may reflect thyroid immune responses. No statistical method was used to set the sample size in advance, and investigators knew the group allocation. In validation, progression to ophthalmopathy was predicted by the model with almost 71% sensitivity and just over 72% specificity, a median of roughly 6.4 months before onset.

Stable Graves' hyperthyroidism was defined as the absence of progression to ophthalmopathy over 18 months of follow-up. Hyperthyroidism patients were newly diagnosed, had a disease duration of under 2 months, and were aged 18 to 65 years. Any patient with an uncontrolled infection, another autoimmune disease, pregnancy or lactation was excluded. Diagnoses were based on clinical symptoms, serum thyroxine and TRAb, thyroid ultrasound and orbital computed tomography. PBMCs were isolated from about 9.2 ml of fresh peripheral blood by Ficoll-Paque density gradient centrifugation. Total RNA was extracted with Trizol reagent, and quality was checked on an Agilent 2100 Bioanalyzer. This clonotype occurred many times. Its specific antigen is unknown. No base-level quality is on record; no much larger clone is a single base apart. The TCR beta CDR3 regions were amplified from the RNA transcripts. A first-round RT-PCR of the TCR CDR3 used the HTBI primer set with the Qiagen OneStep RT-PCR kit. Libraries were constructed in a second round of multiplex PCR, after which size selection and purification were performed. Libraries were sequenced paired-end with 100 bp reads on an Illumina HiSeq2000. Regarding the original processing steps: SOAPnuke was used to process the raw data, throwing out any read that contained adapters or uncalled bases, had a mean Phred below 15, or lacked an exact constant-primer or identifier match. High-quality paired reads were merged using COPE v1.2.5, and each unique nucleotide sequence was defined as a clonotype. MiTCR v1.1 was used to align the clonotypes against IMGT TRBV, TRBD and TRBJ reference segments. The analysis was restricted to V-J combinations with a frequency above 0.0001, which together covered 99% to 99.2% of the repertoires. The TCS score was defined as the ratio of F50 (clonal expansion) to E x V (chaos), calculated using BLOSUM62-based TCRdist between CDR3 peptides within each V-J. Welch's t-statistics and random forest reduced fewer than 600 V-J features to 13, which were used in a naive Bayes classifier (R e1071). TCRdb trimmed the raw reads at Q25, called clones with MiXCR and kept productive beta chains. When rows share a CDR3 protein, they turn into one entry using the most common DNA and genes. V and J calls and clone size were set by TCRdb, not the authors. The sample table lists around 340,000 distinct CDR3 sequences, approximately 15% of them with a count of one. Jointly, the top ten make up under 30% of the sample.

Clipping removes 7 bases from V and 8 bases from J, with 14 as the unmatched junction base count. Spanning cysteine to phenylalanine, the CDR3 consists of 16 amino acids. CDR3 DNA is the only sequence kept; it has 48 bases, read in frame from the first base. CDR1 and CDR2, looked up from the germline V gene, are MNHEY and SVGEGT. This chain is built from TRBV6-2 or TRBV6-3 and TRBJ2-1; 10 junctional bases match TRBD2. The source is a woman in her 30s with Graves' hyperthyroidism. Material: blood. The nucleotides are TGTGCCAGCAATCATGAAGCGGGAGGGCCTCCGGATGAGCAGTTCTTC. Its protein reads: CASNHEAGGPPDEQFF.